This entry describes one T cell receptor (beta chain). This clone has just a few counts. The antigen this receptor binds is unknown. Per-nucleotide qualities are absent, and no much larger clonotype sits a single base away. Aliquots of 470,000 or so cells were frozen in DMSO/FBS in liquid nitrogen, and a single aliquot per fraction was used for sequencing. Every one of the 30 patients in the study had endoscopy and a small intestinal biopsy. To release lamina propria cells, the biopsy tissue left over after intraepithelial cell isolation was digested with collagenase. Genomic DNA was extracted from frozen unsorted cell fractions using the Qiagen DNeasy blood extraction kit. These data come from a study of coeliac disease (dated by TCRdb to between 2021 and 2023). General notes on the study: Each coeliac patient was placed into one of three groups: newly diagnosed active disease, refractory coeliac disease type I, or disease controlled by a gluten-free diet. High-resolution HLA typing was unavailable, so biased TRBV7-2 usage was queried as a proof of principle. Next-generation sequencing of rearranged TRB and TRG CDR3 regions was used on small intestinal lymphocyte fractions taken from coeliac and non-coeliac patients. The study set out to describe the TR repertoires of small intestinal T cells in active coeliac disease, refractory type I coeliac disease, and coeliac disease treated with a gluten-free diet. Of the roughly 30 patients in the full study, some 22 had coeliac disease confirmed by serology and 8 were controls with non-small intestinal disorders. TRB sequencing was successfully performed on samples from some 27 subjects, among which 20 to 25 paired bulk unsorted intraepithelial and lamina propria cell samples were included. The research as a whole found: The approach was considered by the authors to be unsuitable for unbiased detection of gliadin-specific T cells, as gliadin-specific T cells are scarce and rarely shared between patients. Separating intraepithelial cells from lamina propria cells did not give high-purity fractions, so cross-contamination between the two compartments may have occurred. Lower clonality than in controls was observed in the TRB and TRG repertoires of active coeliac intraepithelial and lamina propria samples, suggesting that diverse T cells were recruited. Published gliadin-specific TRB sequences turned up in about 50% of the 18 coeliac lamina propria samples, compared with only 1 of 6 controls. TRB repertoires were found to be largely private, with most amino acid sequences unique to one sample, and no significant difference in V-gene usage was found between disease groups.

Measured from the cysteine to the phenylalanine, the CDR3 is 14 residues long. Only the CDR3 DNA is retained, 42 bases long and in frame from the first base. CDR1 is given as ENHRY and CDR2 as SYGVKD, both from the germline V gene. V is trimmed back by 6 bases and J by 2 bases, and the junction contains 7 bases that no gene match accounts for. Library method: the immunoSEQ multiplex PCR assay. In a multiplexed PCR, the TR loci were amplified; reverse primers were designed against J gene segments, whereas forward primers were designed against V gene segments. Amplified CDR3 regions were sequenced on the Illumina HiSeq System. As for the authors' bioinformatics: A nearest-neighbour algorithm merged closely related reads to remove PCR and sequencing errors and collapse data into unique sequences. Two measures summarised the repertoires: clonality, and T cell density, defined as TR molecules per amount of genomic DNA input. Public TRs were defined as CDR3 amino acid sequences in at least 80% of unsorted samples, then tested for differential abundance between coeliac and control samples. Each lamina propria sample was queried against a list of under 250 published gliadin-specific TRB sequences. Disease-group differences in clonality and density were tested with Kruskal-Wallis tests followed by Dunn post-tests. In its TCRdb copy, this immuneACCESS table keeps in-frame sequences only and misses some clones. Where compared with another copy, unresolved V genes explain less than half of these, and the others have no known cause. V, J and clone size were drawn from that table, and D and trimming were deduced from the DNA. A total of around 5,700 clones appear in this sample, around 68% of them only once. About 9% of the sample lies in the top ten.

The sequence links TRBV10-3 to TRBJ2-7, with TRBD1 identical over 7 junction bases. This receptor was taken from a man between 65 and 80 years old with active celiac disease. Input material: lymphocytes from the gut lamina propria. The cell subset or site label of this sample denotes: lamina propria cell (LPC) fraction of small intestinal biopsy. DNA sequence: TGTGCCATCAGGGCAGGGGGAACCACCTACGAGCAGTACTTC. Protein translation: CAIRAGGTTYEQYF.